This TCR beta chain came from a study of identical twins. Only a few counts were recorded for this clonotype. Via MiXCR, TCRdb re-called the 5' RACE reads, giving one row per CDR3 protein. The sample includes around 250,000 distinct CDR3 sequences, under 8.5% of them seen just once. The CDR3 runs 15 residues. With V trimmed by 8 bases and J by 7 bases, 8 bases remained unmatched. The germline CDR1 and CDR2 sequences are SGHVS and FNYEAQ. This sample also appeared in a second study, on T cells expressing NK-cell markers. That work states: 1.0-7.0% of CD8+ T cells in roughly six donors belonged to dominant NKG2C+ clonotypes.

The sequencing sample was made of CD8+ T cells sorted from blood. The V call is TRBV7-6, the J call TRBJ2-1, with 13 bases aligning to TRBD2. The sequence was collected from a woman aged 18-29 years in good health. The CDR3: CASGTGLAGRNEQFF. As DNA, the CDR3 is TGTGCCAGCGGCACGGGACTAGCGGGAAGGAATGAGCAGTTCTTC.